The 26 T cell receptor beta chains reported below all come from one sample, sequenced in a study of T cells in localized non-small cell lung cancer. Assay used: immunoSEQ multiplex PCR; TCRdb lists only in-frame clones, some missing. The sample has about 72,000 clones; about 83% are singletons. The sequences come from peripheral blood, collected before any cancer treatment. The receptor set was obtained from a female donor aged 60 or older with stage I lung adenocarcinoma.

The chain couples TRBV5-1 to TRBJ2-7; 7 positions match TRBD1. With 4 bases clipped from V and 3 bases from J, the junction kept 10 bases outside the gene matches. The CDR3 is 15 amino acids. Per germline, CDR1 SGHRS and CDR2 YFSETQ. CDR3 in amino acids: CASSPTGTDYYEQYF. CDR3 nucleotides: TGCGCCAGCAGCCCCACCGGGACAGACTACTACGAGCAGTACTTC.

V usage is TRBV19 and J usage is TRBJ2-1, with 10 bases identical to TRBD1. Germline V gene data show CDR1 as LNHDA and CDR2 as SQIVND (reference sequence). With V trimmed by 6 bases and J by 4 bases, 3 bases remained unmatched. The CDR3 contains 14 residues. CDR3 sequence: CASSRDRGYNEQFF. CDR3 in DNA: TGTGCCAGTAGCCGGGACAGGGGTTACAATGAGCAGTTCTTC.

The genes are TRBV10-1 and TRBJ1-1; no firm D call. The V gene's germline CDR1 is WNHNN and CDR2 SYGVQD (reference sequence). The CDR3 is made up of 16 amino acids. V was shortened by 0 bases and J by 0 bases, with 11 bases between the two germline ends. The CDR3 region has the DNA TGCGCCAGCAGTGAGTCCCCGGGAAGGATGAACACTGAAGCTTTCTTT. As protein: CASSESPGRMNTEAFF.

This clone came up once. The J gene is TRBJ2-1, the V gene TRBV14, with 9 bases aligning to TRBD2. This CDR3 contains 15 residues. V lost 4 bases, J lost 3 bases, and 4 bases stayed unmatched. Germline CDR1 SGHDN, CDR2 FVKESK. The CDR3, as DNA: TGTGCCAGCAGCCCTCTAGCGGGGATCTACAATGAGCAGTTCTTC. Its translation is CASSPLAGIYNEQFF.

The V and J genes are TRBV5-1 and TRBJ2-2; maybe TRBD1 (6 bases). This CDR3 is built from 14 residues. Trimming stripped 0 bases from V and 7 bases from J, with 10 bases between. Germline V gene sequence: CDR1 SGHRS, CDR2 YFSETQ. The DNA of the CDR3 is TGCGCCAGCAGCTTGGAGGTCAGGGGCGGGGAGCTGTTTTTT. This sequence encodes CASSLEVRGGELFF.

As for this clone: An end of the junction does not agree with germline; a read error may underlie this. V is TRBV5-3 and J is TRBJ1-5; TRBD1 is a possible D gene (6 bases). TRBV5-3 is an ORF; its function is uncertain. The CDR3 consists of 13 residues. The CDR3 protein is CASSSGVGQPQHF. In DNA, the CDR3 is TGTGCCAGCAGCTCAGGGGTGGGACAGCCCCAGCATTTT.

In nucleotides, the CDR3 is TGTGCCAGCAGCCAAACGGATTCGGTTCAGTACTTC. Translating it yields CASSQTDSVQYF. The chain has TRBV14 and TRBJ2-4; D ambiguous. Germline V gene sequence: CDR1 SGHDN, CDR2 FVKESK. V was clipped by 2 bases and J by 11 bases, with 10 bases between them. This CDR3 spans 12 amino acids.

V and J are TRBV18 and TRBJ2-1; D unresolved. This CDR3 has 14 residues. V shed 5 bases and J shed 7 bases, with 15 bases lying between them. Per the germline V gene, CDR1 is KGHSH and CDR2 is LQKENI. CDR3 amino acids: CASSLSPSRNEQFF. The DNA of the CDR3 is TGTGCCAGCTCATTGTCCCCCTCGCGGAATGAGCAGTTCTTC.

This clone showed up many times. The rearrangement joins TRBV4-1 to TRBJ1-5, with 9 bases identical to TRBD1. The CDR3 sequence is 16 residues long. CDR1 is MGHRA, CDR2 YSYEKL, per germline. With 4 bases clipped from V and 5 bases from J, the junction kept 9 bases outside the gene matches. In nucleotides, the CDR3 is TGCGCCAGCAGCCGGGAGGGGACAGGGCGGCATCAGCCCCAGCATTTT. Its protein product is CASSREGTGRHQPQHF.

The V gene is TRBV5-1, the J gene TRBJ1-3; 8 bases are shared with TRBD1. The J segment lost 7 bases and the V segment lost 0 bases, leaving 9 bases of the junction unmatched. This CDR3 spans 16 amino acids. CDR1 SGHRS and CDR2 YFSETQ come from the germline V gene. The CDR3 DNA follows: TGCGCCAGCAGCTTGGTAGCCTTGACAGGGGCGAACACCATATATTTT. Its protein is CASSLVALTGANTIYF.

V usage is TRBV5-1 and J usage is TRBJ2-3, with 13 bases matching TRBD2. The junction had 8 bases not matched to a gene; V was cut back by 4 bases and J by 6 bases. Germline CDR1 and CDR2: SGHRS and YFSETQ. CDR3 length: 16 amino acids. The CDR3 DNA reads TGCGCCAGCAGCCCACGACTAGCGGGAGGCCCCGATACGCAGTATTTT. It translates to CASSPRLAGGPDTQYF.

The chain carries TRBV10-1 and TRBJ2-5; D tentatively reads TRBD1 or TRBD2 (5 bases each). CDR3 size: 14 residues. Germline CDR1 WNHNN, CDR2 SYGVQD (reference sequence). Trimming took 0 bases from V and 6 from J, leaving 11 bases between them. The CDR3 nucleotides read TGCGCCAGCAGTGAGTCGAGAGGGGCCAAGACCCAGTACTTC. As protein: CASSESRGAKTQYF.

V is TRBV5-1 and J is TRBJ2-1; TRBD2 matches at 7 bases. Per germline, CDR1 SGHRS and CDR2 YFSETQ. The trim removed 4 bases at V and 1 base at J, leaving 8 bases unmatched. The CDR3 sequence is 16 residues long. The CDR3 loop is CASSPPRAGSYNEQFF. The DNA of the CDR3 is TGCGCCAGCAGCCCCCCCCGAGCGGGATCCTACAATGAGCAGTTCTTC.

CDR3 protein: CASSLWGGALNQPQHF. CDR3 sequence (DNA): TGTGCCAGCAGTTTATGGGGGGGAGCTTTAAATCAGCCCCAGCATTTT. This sequence joins TRBV28 and TRBJ1-5, with a tentative D call TRBD1 (5 bases). V was shortened by 0 bases and J by 4 bases, with 13 bases between the two germline ends. Germline V lookup: CDR1 MDHEN, CDR2 SYDVKM. The CDR3 contains 16 residues.

The chain links TRBV18 to TRBJ2-2, with D possibly being TRBD1 (5 bases). V lost 4 bases, J lost 0 bases, and 12 bases lay in between. The length of the CDR3 is 16 residues. CDR1 is KGHSH and CDR2 is LQKENI in the germline V gene. The CDR3 sequence is CASSLTGATNTGELFF. The CDR3 nucleotides read TGTGCCAGCTCACTTACAGGTGCAACGAACACCGGGGAGCTGTTTTTT.

The genes are TRBV7-9 and TRBJ2-7, with TRBD1 as a possible D gene (6 bases). The CDR3 loop spans 14 amino acids. V lost 3 bases and J 1 base, leaving 10 bases between the germline ends. Germline V lookup: CDR1 SEHNR, CDR2 FQNEAQ (reference sequence). The chain's CDR3 is CASSFRQDSYEQYF. The DNA of the CDR3 is TGTGCCAGCAGCTTCCGACAGGATTCCTACGAGCAGTACTTC.

This clone was seen once. This CDR3 is CASRVLRGPVNTEAFF. The CDR3 bases are TGTGCCAGCAGGGTCCTAAGGGGGCCAGTGAACACTGAAGCTTTCTTT. The chain employs TRBV19 and TRBJ1-1, with 7 bases that match TRBD1. V dropped 9 bases and J dropped 0; count of bases not matched to a gene: 13. The CDR3 contains 16 residues. The germline V gene has CDR1 LNHDA and CDR2 SQIVND (reference sequence).

This clone has more than one count but fewer than ten. The CDR3 DNA follows: TGTGCCAGCAGCTTGGAGGGACAGGTGAACACTGAAGCTTTCTTT. It specifies CASSLEGQVNTEAFF. V and J are TRBV5-8 and TRBJ1-1; TRBD1 matches 8 bases. The germline gives CDR1 SGHTS, CDR2 YDEGEE. CDR3 length equals 15 residues. V lost 0 bases, J lost 0 bases, and 1 base stayed unmatched.

The V and J genes are TRBV9 and TRBJ2-1, with a weak D call TRBD1 (5 bases). Trimming shortened V by 4 bases and J by 4 bases, and 18 bases separated the two germline ends. The CDR3 runs to 16 residues. Germline values: CDR1 SGDLS, CDR2 YYNGEE. Here the CDR3 reads CASSLRTPLGYNEQFF. CDR3 nucleotide sequence: TGTGCCAGCAGCTTACGGACACCCCTTGGTTACAATGAGCAGTTCTTC.

This clone appeared once. The V call is TRBV7-9, the J call TRBJ2-7; 9 positions agree with TRBD1. Germline CDR1 reads SEHNR; CDR2 reads FQNEAQ (reference sequence). With 4 bases clipped from V and 5 bases from J, the junction kept 15 bases outside the gene matches. CDR3 length equals 17 residues. CDR3 DNA: TGTGCCAGCAGCTCAAACCCCGGGACAGGGTTCTTACACGAGCAGTACTTC. Translated, it gives CASSSNPGTGFLHEQYF.

This clone was found a few times. V usage is TRBV5-4 and J usage is TRBJ2-2, with a tentative D call TRBD2 (6 bases). This CDR3 region has 16 residues. Germline CDR1 reads SGHNT; CDR2 reads YYREEE (reference sequence). Trimming took 1 base from V and 1 from J, leaving 11 bases between them. CDR3 region: CASSLWTGVNTGELFF. Written as DNA, the CDR3 is TGTGCCAGCAGCTTGTGGACGGGAGTGAACACCGGGGAGCTGTTTTTT.

This clone was found once. The chain is built from TRBV21-1 and TRBJ1-1; TRBD1 reflects the table's D call only, with no check against the DNA. TRBV21-1 is noted as a pseudogene. There are 15 residues in the CDR3. The chain's CDR3 is CASSKPAGGRAEAFF. CDR3 DNA sequence: TGTGCCAGCAGCAAACCGGCAGGGGGTAGAGCTGAAGCTTTCTTT.

This clone appeared a single time. The gene calls are TRBV25-1 and TRBJ2-2; tentative D call: TRBD1 (5 bases). CDR1 is MGHDK, CDR2 SYGVNS, per germline. Trimming cost V 8 bases and J 6 bases, with 10 bases left between them. The CDR3 extends over 12 amino acids. CDR3 residues: CASARVSGELFF. The CDR3 coding sequence is TGTGCCAGCGCCAGGGTGTCCGGGGAGCTGTTTTTT.

The CDR3 loop reads CASSSRYRDNEQFF. The CDR3 nucleotides are TGTGCCAGCAGCAGCCGCTACAGGGACAATGAGCAGTTCTTC. The rearrangement uses TRBV7-3 and TRBJ2-1; maybe TRBD1 (6 bases). Germline V gene data show CDR1 as SGHTA and CDR2 as FQGTGA. The length of the CDR3 is 14 residues. V gave up 5 bases and J gave up 5 bases, with 13 bases separating them.

Here the CDR3 DNA reads TGTGCCAGCAGCTTTGCCGGGACAGTCACCGGAAACACCATATATTTT. Protein product: CASSFAGTVTGNTIYF. This chain uses TRBV7-2 with TRBJ1-3; 7 nucleotides align to TRBD1. The V gene end was trimmed by 3 bases and the J gene end by 4 bases; junction bases not matched to a gene: 9. Per the germline V gene, CDR1 is SGHTA and CDR2 is FQGNSA. The CDR3 is made up of 16 amino acids.

The chain has TRBV16 and TRBJ1-1; D unclear. Germline loops: CDR1 KGHSY, CDR2 FQNENV. The V end lost 4 bases, the J end lost 2 bases, and 5 bases lay between the germline ends. CDR3 size: 12 residues. CDR3 sequence (DNA): TGTGCCAGCAGCCGAAGTAACACTGAAGCTTTCTTT. This sequence encodes CASSRSNTEAFF.